This TCR beta chain came from a study of immune cell composition in non-small cell lung cancer. Germline assignment: CDR1 SGHAT and CDR2 FQNNGV. The V and J ends lost 3 bases and 3 bases, in that order; junction bases with no gene match: 4. This CDR3 has 15 amino acids. TCRdb's copy holds only in-frame clones and misses some; the assay was immunoSEQ multiplex PCR. Here the sample spans under 3,000 clones, 65% to 75% being singletons. Template was genomic DNA from frozen, unsorted single-cell suspensions. The sequenced material came from lung tumor tissue. V is TRBV11-2 and J is TRBJ2-1, with 8 nucleotides matching TRBD1. The clonotype comes from a human donor with non-small cell lung cancer. CDR3 DNA: TGTGCCAGCAGCTTTGGACAGGGTATCTACAATGAGCAGTTCTTC. Residues: CASSFGQGIYNEQFF.